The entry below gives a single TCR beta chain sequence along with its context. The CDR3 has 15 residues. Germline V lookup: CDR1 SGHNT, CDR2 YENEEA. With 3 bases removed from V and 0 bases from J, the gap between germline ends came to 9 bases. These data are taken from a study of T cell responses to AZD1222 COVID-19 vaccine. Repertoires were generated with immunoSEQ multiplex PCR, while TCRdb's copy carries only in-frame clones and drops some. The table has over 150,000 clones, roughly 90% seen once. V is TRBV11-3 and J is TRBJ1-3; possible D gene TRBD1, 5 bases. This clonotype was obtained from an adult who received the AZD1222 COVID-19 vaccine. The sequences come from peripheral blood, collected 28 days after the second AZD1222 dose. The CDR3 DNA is TGTGCCAGCAGCTTTCGGACAAGCTCTGGAAACACCATATATTTT. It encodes CASSFRTSSGNTIYF.